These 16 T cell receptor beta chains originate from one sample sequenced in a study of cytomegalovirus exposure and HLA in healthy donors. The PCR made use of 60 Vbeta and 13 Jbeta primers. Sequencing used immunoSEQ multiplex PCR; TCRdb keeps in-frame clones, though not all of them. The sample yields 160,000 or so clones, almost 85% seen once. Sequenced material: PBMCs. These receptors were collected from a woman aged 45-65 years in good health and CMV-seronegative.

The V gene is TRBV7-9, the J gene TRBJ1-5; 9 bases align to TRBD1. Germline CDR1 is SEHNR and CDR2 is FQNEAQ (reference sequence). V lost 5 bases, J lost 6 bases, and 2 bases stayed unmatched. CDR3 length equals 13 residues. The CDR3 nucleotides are TGTGCCAGCAGCCGGACAGGGGTTCAGCCCCAGCATTTT. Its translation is CASSRTGVQPQHF. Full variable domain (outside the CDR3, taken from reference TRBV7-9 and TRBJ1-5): DTGVSQNPRHKITKRGQNVTFRCDPISEHNRLYWYRQTLGQGPEFLTYFQNEAQLEKSRLLSDRFSAERPKGSFSTLEIQRTEQGDSAMYLCASSRTGVQPQHFGDGTRLSIL.

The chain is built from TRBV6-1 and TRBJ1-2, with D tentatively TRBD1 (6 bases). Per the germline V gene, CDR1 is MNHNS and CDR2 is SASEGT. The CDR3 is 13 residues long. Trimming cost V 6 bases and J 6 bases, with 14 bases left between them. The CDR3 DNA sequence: TGTGCCAGCAGGATACAGGGATTGGATGGCTACACCTTC. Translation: CASRIQGLDGYTF.

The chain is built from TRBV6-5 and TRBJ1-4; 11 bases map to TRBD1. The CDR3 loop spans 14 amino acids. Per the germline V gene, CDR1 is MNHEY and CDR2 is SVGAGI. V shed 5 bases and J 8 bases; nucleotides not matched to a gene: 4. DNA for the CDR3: TGTGCCAGCAGTACACGGACAGGGGGCGAAAAACTGTTTTTT. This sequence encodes CASSTRTGGEKLFF.

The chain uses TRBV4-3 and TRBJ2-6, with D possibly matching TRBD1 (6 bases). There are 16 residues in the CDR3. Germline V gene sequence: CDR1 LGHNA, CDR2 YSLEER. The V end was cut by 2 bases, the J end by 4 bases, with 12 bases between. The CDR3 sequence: CASSQSTGYGANVLTF. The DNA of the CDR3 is TGCGCCAGCAGCCAATCGACAGGTTACGGGGCCAACGTCCTGACTTTC.

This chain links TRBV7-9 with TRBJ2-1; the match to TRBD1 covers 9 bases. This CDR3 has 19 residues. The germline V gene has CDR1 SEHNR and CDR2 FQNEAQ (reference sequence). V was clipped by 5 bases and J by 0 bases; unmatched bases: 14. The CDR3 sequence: CASSQVSDRGLHSYNEQFF. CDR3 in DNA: TGTGCCAGCAGCCAAGTCTCGGACAGGGGCCTCCACTCCTACAATGAGCAGTTCTTC.

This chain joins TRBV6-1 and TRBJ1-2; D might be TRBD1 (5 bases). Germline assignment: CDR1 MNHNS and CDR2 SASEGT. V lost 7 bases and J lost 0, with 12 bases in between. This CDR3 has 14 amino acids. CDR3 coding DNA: TGTGCCAGCAAGGGGCAGAATACTAACTATGGCTACACCTTC. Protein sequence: CASKGQNTNYGYTF.

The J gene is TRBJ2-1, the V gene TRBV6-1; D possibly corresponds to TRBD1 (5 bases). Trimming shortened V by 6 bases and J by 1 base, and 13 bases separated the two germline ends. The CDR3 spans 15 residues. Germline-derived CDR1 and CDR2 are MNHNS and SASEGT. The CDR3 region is CASSKTGNSYNEQFF. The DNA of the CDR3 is TGTGCCAGCAGCAAAACAGGTAATTCCTACAATGAGCAGTTCTTC.

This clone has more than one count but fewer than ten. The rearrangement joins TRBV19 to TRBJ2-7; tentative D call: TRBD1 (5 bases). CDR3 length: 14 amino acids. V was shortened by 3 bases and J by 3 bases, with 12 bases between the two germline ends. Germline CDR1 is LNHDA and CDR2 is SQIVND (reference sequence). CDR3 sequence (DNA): TGTGCCAGTAGTATCAAAGACAGCCTCTACGAGCAGTACTTC. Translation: CASSIKDSLYEQYF.

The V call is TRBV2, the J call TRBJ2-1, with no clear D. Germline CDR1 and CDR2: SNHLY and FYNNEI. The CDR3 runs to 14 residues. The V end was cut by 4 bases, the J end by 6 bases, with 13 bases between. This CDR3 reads CASSALPLLNEQFF. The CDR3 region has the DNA TGTGCCAGCAGTGCACTACCCTTGCTCAATGAGCAGTTCTTC. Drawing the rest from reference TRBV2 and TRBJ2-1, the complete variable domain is EPEVTQTPSHQVTQMGQEVILRCVPISNHLYFYWYRQILGQKVEFLVSFYNNEISEKSEIFDDQFSVERPDGSNFTLKIRSTKLEDSAMYFCASSALPLLNEQFFGPGTRLTVL.

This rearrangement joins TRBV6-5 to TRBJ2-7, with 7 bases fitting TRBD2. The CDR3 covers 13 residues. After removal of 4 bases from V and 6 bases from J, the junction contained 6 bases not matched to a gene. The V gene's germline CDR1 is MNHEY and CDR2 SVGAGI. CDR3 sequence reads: CASSSPGEGEQYF. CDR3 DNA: TGTGCCAGCAGTTCCCCGGGGGAGGGCGAGCAGTACTTC.

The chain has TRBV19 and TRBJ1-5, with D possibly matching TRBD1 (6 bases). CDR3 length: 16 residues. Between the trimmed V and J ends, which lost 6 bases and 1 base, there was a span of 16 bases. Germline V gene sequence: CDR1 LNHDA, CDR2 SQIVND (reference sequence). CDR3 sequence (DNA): TGTGCCAGTAGCCCTACAGGGAAGAGGAGCAATCAGCCCCAGCATTTT. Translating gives CASSPTGKRSNQPQHF.

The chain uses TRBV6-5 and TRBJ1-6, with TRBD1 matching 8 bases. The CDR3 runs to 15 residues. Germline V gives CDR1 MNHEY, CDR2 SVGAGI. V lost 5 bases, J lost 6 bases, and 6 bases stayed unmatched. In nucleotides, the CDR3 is TGTGCCAGCAGTAACCGGGACAGGCTTAATTCACCCCTCCACTTT. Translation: CASSNRDRLNSPLHF.

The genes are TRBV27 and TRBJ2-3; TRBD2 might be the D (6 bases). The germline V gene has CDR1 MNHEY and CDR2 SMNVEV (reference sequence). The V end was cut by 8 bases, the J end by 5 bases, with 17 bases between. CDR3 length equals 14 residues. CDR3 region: CASALGRRGDTQYF. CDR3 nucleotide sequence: TGTGCCAGCGCCCTCGGTCGGCGGGGAGATACGCAGTATTTT.

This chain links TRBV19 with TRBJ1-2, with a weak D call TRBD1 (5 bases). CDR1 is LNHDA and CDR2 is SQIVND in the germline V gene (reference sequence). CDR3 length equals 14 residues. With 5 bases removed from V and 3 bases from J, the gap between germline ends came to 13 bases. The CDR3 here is CASSPVGLDYGYTF. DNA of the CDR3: TGTGCCAGTAGTCCCGTGGGGCTTGACTATGGCTACACCTTC. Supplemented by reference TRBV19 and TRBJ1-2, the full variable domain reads DGGITQSPKYLFRKEGQNVTLSCEQNLNHDAMYWYRQDPGQGLRLIYYSQIVNDFQKGDIAEGYSVSREKKESFPLTVTSAQKNPTAFYLCASSPVGLDYGYTFGSGTRLTVV.

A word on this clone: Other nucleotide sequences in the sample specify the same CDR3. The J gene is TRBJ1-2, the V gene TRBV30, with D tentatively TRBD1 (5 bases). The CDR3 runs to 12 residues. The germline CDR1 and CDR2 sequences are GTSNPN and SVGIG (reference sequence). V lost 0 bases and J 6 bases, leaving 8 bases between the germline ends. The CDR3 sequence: CAWSVGGDGYTF. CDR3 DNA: TGTGCCTGGAGTGTGGGAGGGGATGGCTACACCTTC.

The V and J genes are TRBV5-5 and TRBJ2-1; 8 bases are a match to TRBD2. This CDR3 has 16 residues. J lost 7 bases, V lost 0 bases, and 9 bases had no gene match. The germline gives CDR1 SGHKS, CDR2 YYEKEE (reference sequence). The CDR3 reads CASSLGGSGSWNEQFF. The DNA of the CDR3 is TGTGCCAGCAGCTTGGGTGGAAGCGGGAGTTGGAATGAGCAGTTCTTC.